The clone carrying this T cell receptor beta chain was seen just once. What it binds is unknown. It was with 60 Vbeta and 13 Jbeta primers that the PCR ran. TCRdb keeps only in-frame clones here, not all; method: immunoSEQ multiplex PCR. The data show about 120,000 clones, approximately 77% seen once. This sample was taken from a study of cytomegalovirus exposure and HLA in healthy donors. Findings and caveats of the study: Investigators reported some 150 TCR beta chains as tied to cytomegalovirus.

Specimen: PBMCs. The TCR comes from a man aged 50-60 years in good health and CMV-seropositive.

DNA for the CDR3: TGTGCCAGCAGTGCGGCGGGGGGCCGCACTGAAGCTTTCTTT. Translating it yields CASSAAGGRTEAFF. The chain employs TRBV2 and TRBJ1-1, with D maybe TRBD1 (6 bases). Germline V gene data show CDR1 as SNHLY and CDR2 as FYNNEI. The CDR3 runs 14 residues. Trimming stripped 4 bases from V and 4 bases from J, with 13 bases between.